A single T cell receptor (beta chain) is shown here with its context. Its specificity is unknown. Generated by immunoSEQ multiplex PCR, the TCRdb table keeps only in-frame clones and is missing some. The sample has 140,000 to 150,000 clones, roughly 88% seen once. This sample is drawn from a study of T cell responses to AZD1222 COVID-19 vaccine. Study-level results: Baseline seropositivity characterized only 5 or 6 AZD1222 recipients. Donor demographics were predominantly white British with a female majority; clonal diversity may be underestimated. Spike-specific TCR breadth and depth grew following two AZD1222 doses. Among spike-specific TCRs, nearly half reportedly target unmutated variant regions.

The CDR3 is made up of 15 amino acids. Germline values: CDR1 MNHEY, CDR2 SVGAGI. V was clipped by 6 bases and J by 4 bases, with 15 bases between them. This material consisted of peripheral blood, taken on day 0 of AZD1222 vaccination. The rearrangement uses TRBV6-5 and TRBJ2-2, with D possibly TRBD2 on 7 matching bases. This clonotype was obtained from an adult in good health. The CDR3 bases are TGTGCCAGCAGCAAGGGGGGGCCGGGCACCGGGGAGCTGTTTTTT. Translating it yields CASSKGGPGTGELFF.